The clone carrying this TCR beta chain came up many times. Looked up from germline, CDR1 is LNHDA and CDR2 is SQIVND (reference sequence). This CDR3 comprises 18 residues. The V gene end was trimmed by 5 bases and the J gene end by 4 bases; junction bases not matched to a gene: 16. Authors of the study amplified TCR beta CDR3 regions from RNA transcripts. Initially, a first-round RT-PCR of the TCR CDR3 employed the HTBI primer set. TCRdb re-derived calls from the multiplex PCR reads in MiXCR, one entry per CDR3 protein. The repertoire holds 300,000 to 450,000 distinct CDR3 sequences, less than 15% seen once, with 9.2% in the top ten. This record comes from a study of T cells in Graves' hyperthyroidism and ophthalmopathy.

The sequence was collected from a woman between 18 and 29 years old with Graves' hyperthyroidism. The genes are TRBV19 and TRBJ2-2, with TRBD2 matching over 7 bases. Sequencing was done on a sample of blood. CDR3 coding DNA: TGTGCCAGTAGTCTAAAACCGACTAGCCCAATGGGCACCGGGGAGCTGTTTTTT. Its translation is CASSLKPTSPMGTGELFF.